This T cell receptor (beta chain) was retrieved from a study of T-cell reconstitution after alpha-beta-depleted transplantation in children. Germline CDR1 reads LGHNA; CDR2 reads YNFKEQ. The CDR3 is 14 amino acids. Trimming pared 1 base from V and 5 bases from J, leaving 11 bases between. The TCRbeta library incorporated unique molecular identifiers. TCRdb itself ran the PCR reads through MiXCR, one entry per CDR3 protein. The table has around 270,000 distinct CDR3 sequences, less than 9.5% seen once; the top ten hold approximately 8.2%. In this sample, this clonotype turned up a few times. Its antigen is unidentified. General study points: Roughly two months post-transplant, alpha-beta T cells reportedly originated from several hundred graft clones that had expanded. Recipient T cells and thymic progenitors that survived gave rise to the high TCRbeta diversity observed at day 60 in some patients. Newly produced T cells mostly accounted for T-cell counts and diversity one year post-transplant.

The specimen comprised peripheral blood, sampled 360 days after TCRalphabeta/CD19-depleted stem cell transplant. This rearrangement joins TRBV4-2 to TRBJ2-5; TRBD2 might be the D (5 bases). The TCR sequence derives from a female patient aged 2-10 years who had a stem cell transplant for Fanconi anemia, so the T cells may come from the graft donor. The CDR3 spells CASSQGTQRETQYF. CDR3 bases: TGTGCCAGCAGCCAAGGAACCCAGCGGGAGACCCAGTACTTC.